The 18 T cell receptor beta chains below come from one sample, sequenced in a study of OX40 agonist ivuxolimab in advanced cancers. Repertoires were generated with immunoSEQ multiplex PCR, while TCRdb's copy carries only in-frame clones and drops some. The table has about 70,000 clones, around 90% seen once. The specimen was CD4+ or CD8+ T cells sorted from blood, collected in a trial of the OX40 agonist ivuxolimab. The receptors derive from an adult with an advanced solid tumor such as melanoma, head and neck, liver or kidney cancer.

The chain carries TRBV6-1 and TRBJ2-7, with D unclear. Germline V lookup: CDR1 MNHNS, CDR2 SASEGT. The CDR3 has 14 residues. Between the trimmed V and J ends, which lost 7 bases and 2 bases, there was a span of 15 bases. Here the CDR3 reads CASKYTNTAYEQYF. The CDR3 coding sequence is TGTGCCAGCAAGTACACTAACACCGCCTACGAGCAGTACTTC.

This sequence joins TRBV5-1 and TRBJ1-2; D gene uncertain. Trimming pared 1 base from V and 4 bases from J, leaving 14 bases between. Germline V gene lookup returns CDR1 SGHRS and CDR2 YFSETQ. The CDR3 contains 15 residues. The DNA of the CDR3 is TGCGCCAGCAGCTTGTCGGGGATCGGTGCCTATGGCTACACCTTC. Translating gives CASSLSGIGAYGYTF.

This clone was counted once. The CDR3 nucleotides read TGTGCCAGTAGTAGCTTGGGACAGACCCTCTACGAGCAGTACTTC. Its translation: CASSSLGQTLYEQYF. This chain joins TRBV19 and TRBJ2-7, with 7 bases lining up with TRBD1. V shed 4 bases and J 3 bases; nucleotides not matched to a gene: 9. The length of the CDR3 is 15 residues. CDR1 and CDR2 from the germline V gene are LNHDA and SQIVND (reference sequence).

The chain couples TRBV12-5 to TRBJ2-7; D uncertain. V shed 5 bases and J shed 0 bases, with 8 bases lying between them. Germline CDR1 is LGHNT and CDR2 is FRNRAP. The CDR3 covers 13 residues. The CDR3 nucleotides read TGTGCTAGTGGTCGATACGGCTCCTACGAGCAGTACTTC. It specifies CASGRYGSYEQYF.

This clone has a single count. This CDR3 is CASRLASTDTQYF. Here the CDR3 DNA reads TGTGCCAGCAGACTAGCTAGCACAGATACGCAGTATTTT. The chain combines TRBV27 with TRBJ2-3; D possibly corresponds to TRBD2 (6 bases). V shed 6 bases and J shed 0 bases, with 7 bases lying between them. From germline, CDR1 is MNHEY and CDR2 SMNVEV (reference sequence). The CDR3 loop spans 13 amino acids.

The gene calls are TRBV27 and TRBJ2-5, with 9 bases aligning to TRBD2. CDR1 MNHEY and CDR2 SMNVEV come from the germline V gene (reference sequence). Trimming removed 6 bases from V and 5 bases from J; junction bases left unmatched: 7. The CDR3 contains 14 residues. CDR3 protein: CASRLAGVGETQYF. The CDR3 nucleotides read TGTGCCAGCAGATTAGCGGGAGTGGGGGAGACCCAGTACTTC.

V is TRBV12-2 and J is TRBJ1-4; TRBD1, the table's D call, lacks a check against the DNA. TRBV12-2 is labeled a pseudogene. The CDR3 consists of 16 residues. In DNA form, the CDR3 reads TGTGCAAGTCGCAGGGGACACGAGGGTACTAATGAAAAACTGTTTTTT. Translating gives CASRRGHEGTNEKLFF.

The chain combines TRBV13 with TRBJ2-1; D perhaps matches TRBD1 (6 bases). The CDR3 runs 12 residues. Deletions cut 3 bases from V and 7 bases from J, with 7 bases between. Looked up from germline, CDR1 is PRHDT and CDR2 is FYEKMQ (reference sequence). Here the CDR3 reads CASSLGQNEQFF. CDR3 DNA sequence: TGTGCCAGCAGCTTGGGACAAAATGAGCAGTTCTTC. The full variable domain, completed using reference TRBV13 and TRBJ2-1, is AAGVIQSPRHLIKEKRETATLKCYPIPRHDTVYWYQQGPGQDPQFLISFYEKMQSDKGSIPDRFSAQQFSDYHSELNMSSLELGDSALYFCASSLGQNEQFFGPGTRLTVL.

As to this clone: Other DNA sequences from this sample encode an identical CDR3 as well. The genes are TRBV5-1 and TRBJ1-1, with 7 nucleotides matching TRBD1. This CDR3 is 16 amino acids long. Germline CDR1 reads SGHRS; CDR2 reads YFSETQ. V dropped 4 bases and J dropped 0; count of bases not matched to a gene: 9. CDR3 in DNA: TGCGCCAGCAGCCCTAGGCAGGGGGTTATGAACACTGAAGCTTTCTTT. Translation gives CASSPRQGVMNTEAFF.

This clone appeared once. The rearrangement uses TRBV19 and TRBJ2-1, with D possibly matching TRBD1 (6 bases). CDR3 size: 14 residues. Trimming took off 5 bases at V and 7 bases at J, with 15 bases between the two ends. Germline V gives CDR1 LNHDA, CDR2 SQIVND (reference sequence). The CDR3 sequence is CASSGSLQGNEQFF. CDR3 in DNA: TGTGCCAGTAGTGGGTCCCTTCAGGGGAATGAGCAGTTCTTC.

The rearrangement uses TRBV19 and TRBJ2-1, with 12 bases fitting TRBD2. CDR1 is LNHDA and CDR2 is SQIVND in the germline V gene (reference sequence). Unmatched junction bases numbered 17, after V lost 0 bases and J lost 8 bases. The CDR3 spans 20 residues. The CDR3 loop reads CASSIDRLMGTSGPSDEQFF. The CDR3 region has the DNA TGTGCCAGTAGTATAGATAGGTTGATGGGGACTAGCGGGCCTTCGGATGAGCAGTTCTTC.

The chain joins TRBV5-4 to TRBJ2-5; the D call may be TRBD1 or TRBD2 (6 bases each). Germline loops: CDR1 SGHNT, CDR2 YYREEE (reference sequence). Trimming cost V 0 bases and J 7 bases, with 13 bases left between them. CDR3 length equals 14 residues. In DNA form, the CDR3 reads TGTGCCAGCAGCTTGGGGGCAGAGGGGGGGACCCAGTACTTC. Its translation is CASSLGAEGGTQYF.

The V and J genes are TRBV7-6 and TRBJ2-5, with 8 bases lining up with TRBD1. There are 14 residues in the CDR3. V lost 5 bases and J lost 5; bases outside the gene matches: 7. Germline-derived CDR1 and CDR2 are SGHVS and FNYEAQ. CDR3 nucleotides: TGTGCCAGCAGCGGTGACAGGGGCGGGGAGACCCAGTACTTC. Its protein product is CASSGDRGGETQYF.

V gene TRBV19 combines with J gene TRBJ1-3, with a weak D call TRBD1 (6 bases). This CDR3 is built from 15 residues. Germline V lookup: CDR1 LNHDA, CDR2 SQIVND (reference sequence). Trimming removed 1 base from V and 4 bases from J, with 11 bases in between. As DNA, the CDR3 is TGTGCCAGTAGTATAGGGACAGCATCCGGAAACACCATATATTTT. As protein: CASSIGTASGNTIYF.

J is TRBJ2-7 and V is TRBV18; the match to TRBD1 covers 7 bases. This CDR3 is built from 14 residues. Germline V gene lookup returns CDR1 KGHSH and CDR2 LQKENI. V lost 5 bases and J lost 5; bases outside the gene matches: 9. CDR3 nucleotides: TGTGCCAGCTCAGGAATGACAGGGTACCACGAGCAGTACTTC. Its translation is CASSGMTGYHEQYF.

This rearrangement joins TRBV19 to TRBJ2-6; possible D gene TRBD1, 6 bases. There are 16 residues in the CDR3. Germline-derived CDR1 and CDR2 are LNHDA and SQIVND (reference sequence). Trimming cost V 7 bases and J 0 bases, with 13 bases left between them. CDR3 loop: CASTLGTTSGANVLTF. The CDR3 DNA reads as TGTGCCAGTACCCTTGGGACAACCTCTGGGGCCAACGTCCTGACTTTC.

The chain has TRBV11-3 and TRBJ2-4, with no clear D. The CDR3 totals 14 residues. Deletions cut 0 bases from V and 0 bases from J, with 3 bases between. Germline-derived CDR1 and CDR2 are SGHNT and YENEEA. CDR3 DNA sequence: TGTGCCAGCAGCTTAGACACAGCCAAAAACATTCAGTACTTC. It is translated as CASSLDTAKNIQYF.

The chain links TRBV5-1 to TRBJ2-5, with 7 bases fitting TRBD2. Trimming removed 0 bases from V and 4 bases from J; junction bases left unmatched: 6. Looked up from germline, CDR1 is SGHRS and CDR2 is YFSETQ. This CDR3 has 15 residues. The CDR3 reads CASSLAKGRGETQYF. The CDR3 DNA sequence: TGCGCCAGCAGCTTGGCCAAGGGGAGGGGAGAGACCCAGTACTTC.